Below, 8 T cell receptor beta chains from the same sample are listed, as sequenced in a study of T cell responses to AZD1222 COVID-19 vaccine. The protocol was immunoSEQ multiplex PCR, while the TCRdb copy is restricted to in-frame clones and leaves out a portion. The repertoire holds 200,000 to 300,000 clones, roughly 93% seen once, with 0.55% in the top ten. The input for sequencing was peripheral blood, taken on day 0 of AZD1222 vaccination. The receptors shown here come from an adult in good health.

The chain recombines TRBV7-3 with TRBJ2-3; D gene ambiguous. V lost 0 bases, J lost 4 bases, and 5 bases lay in between. This CDR3 region has 13 residues. Germline-derived CDR1 and CDR2 are SGHTA and FQGTGA. CDR3 residues: CASSLTGPDTQYF. CDR3 bases: TGTGCCAGCAGCTTAACGGGCCCAGATACGCAGTATTTT.

This clone was observed a single time. The chain links TRBV5-4 to TRBJ2-1, with TRBD2 as a possible D gene (5 bases). This CDR3 region has 13 residues. Trimming stripped 5 bases from V and 6 bases from J, with 12 bases between. Germline lookup yields CDR1 SGHNT and CDR2 YYREEE (reference sequence). The CDR3 is CASSFIASNEQFF. CDR3 sequence (DNA): TGTGCCAGCAGTTTTATAGCGAGCAATGAGCAGTTCTTC. The whole variable domain, filled in from reference TRBV5-4 and TRBJ2-1, reads ETGVTQSPTHLIKTRGQQVTLRCSSQSGHNTVSWYQQALGQGPQFIFQYYREEENGRGNFPPRFSGLQFPNYSSELNVNALELDDSALYLCASSFIASNEQFFGPGTRLTVL.

This rearrangement joins TRBV2 to TRBJ2-2; possible D gene TRBD2, 6 bases. This CDR3 is 15 amino acids long. Trimming stripped 11 bases from V and 7 bases from J, with 23 bases between. Looked up from germline, CDR1 is SNHLY and CDR2 is FYNNEI. The DNA of the CDR3 is TGTGCCGGGGGGACGGGGCGGCGCGGGATCGGGGAGCTGTTTTTT. Amino acids: CAGGTGRRGIGELFF.

The chain couples TRBV15 to TRBJ1-6, with D tentatively TRBD1 (5 bases). The CDR3 covers 14 residues. V lost 2 bases, J lost 8 bases, and 10 bases lay in between. Germline-derived CDR1 and CDR2 are LNHNV and YYDKDF (reference sequence). CDR3 loop: CATSRSTVDSPLHF. The CDR3 nucleotides read TGTGCCACCAGCAGATCGACAGTAGATTCACCCCTCCACTTT.

The V gene is TRBV27, the J gene TRBJ2-3; 9 bases fit TRBD2. V was clipped by 0 bases and J by 2 bases; unmatched bases: 12. The germline V gene has CDR1 MNHEY and CDR2 SMNVEV (reference sequence). This CDR3 comprises 19 residues. CDR3 bases: TGTGCCAGCAGTTTATCGGGGCTAGCGGGGCGCCTTTACACAGATACGCAGTATTTT. Translation: CASSLSGLAGRLYTDTQYF.

The chain carries TRBV7-9 and TRBJ2-7; D is undetermined. CDR3 length: 12 amino acids. Germline assignment: CDR1 SEHNR and CDR2 FQNEAQ (reference sequence). The V end was cut by 1 base, the J end by 6 bases, with 7 bases between. CDR3 in DNA: TGTGCCAGCAGCTTAGATCGGAGCGAGCAGTACTTC. Translated: CASSLDRSEQYF.

This chain joins TRBV5-6 and TRBJ2-7; tentative D call: TRBD1 (6 bases). This CDR3 comprises 15 residues. V lost 4 bases and J lost 3, with 17 bases in between. Germline assignment: CDR1 SGHDT and CDR2 YYEEEE. The CDR3 DNA follows: TGTGCCAGCAGCCCCCGAGGCGGACAGCTCTACGAGCAGTACTTC. The encoded protein is CASSPRGGQLYEQYF.

The chain couples TRBV10-3 to TRBJ2-3; 7 positions agree with TRBD1. Germline trimming cut 7 bases from V and 4 bases from J; bases unmatched to any gene: 2. This CDR3 has 12 amino acids. The germline V gene encodes CDR1 ENHRY and CDR2 SYGVKD. In nucleotides, the CDR3 is TGTGCCATCAAGGGACAGCCAGATACGCAGTATTTT. Amino acids: CAIKGQPDTQYF.